This record looks at one TCR beta chain sequence and its context. How the authors handled the data: Estimation of nucleated cell counts was performed using reference gene primer amplification. Libraries were prepared by immunoSEQ multiplex PCR; TCRdb keeps only in-frame clonotypes and omits some of them. That table supplies the V and J calls and clone size; D and trimming were determined from the DNA. Of roughly 100,000 clones listed, approximately 89% are singletons. These data originate in a study of blood T cell repertoires in COVID-19. Study background: There were acute and convalescent COVID-19 samples, and they came from the United States, Italy and Spain. From T cells, B-cell-depleted T cells, or PBMCs came the material, which was cDNA or gDNA.

This CDR3 has 16 amino acids. CDR1 and CDR2 (germline): MNHNY, SVGAGI (reference sequence). The trim removed 0 bases at V and 2 bases at J, leaving 2 bases unmatched. Sequencing used peripheral blood. The receptor's source is a woman of 80 years or more in a cohort sampled during active COVID-19. The rearrangement joins TRBV6-6 to TRBJ2-3; 10 nucleotides line up with TRBD1. In nucleotides, the CDR3 is TGTGCCAGCAGTTACTCGGGGACAGGGGACACAGATACGCAGTATTTT. As protein: CASSYSGTGDTDTQYF.